The clone carrying this T cell receptor beta chain was counted once. The source of the sample is a study of blood T cell repertoires in COVID-19. At the level of the study: Nucleic acid was either cDNA or gDNA, and it came from T cells, B-cell-depleted T cells, or PBMCs.

Clones were sequenced by immunoSEQ multiplex PCR, and TCRdb holds only the in-frame ones, with some missing. Of under 350,000 clones in the sample, about nine tenths were seen once. Seattle enrolled patients during active infection and tracked them longitudinally. The sample taken for sequencing was peripheral blood. The receptor was derived from a woman in her 30s with COVID-19, enrolled during active disease.

DNA of the CDR3: TGTGCCAGCAGAACGGGGGGGACGGTAGCCAAAAACATTCAGTACTTC. It codes for CASRTGGTVAKNIQYF. V gene TRBV28 combines with J gene TRBJ2-4; the match to TRBD2 covers 8 bases. The CDR3 is made up of 16 amino acids. Germline V lookup: CDR1 MDHEN, CDR2 SYDVKM. V gave up 6 bases and J gave up 0 bases; unmatched junction bases: 7.